The clone carrying this T cell receptor (beta chain) appeared many times. Its cognate antigen is unknown. This CDR3 is 14 amino acids long. V lost 2 bases to trimming and J lost 0 bases, with 8 bases between them. CDR1 is LNHDA and CDR2 is SQIVND in the germline V gene (reference sequence). This sample was taken from a study of molecular identifiers for immune sequencing clone quantification. TCRdb re-analysed the PCR reads in MiXCR, keeping a single row per CDR3 protein. The data show about half a million distinct CDR3 sequences, 25% seen once. Study-level results: Investigators reportedly could detect spiked Jurkat TCR RNA from one cell among approximately 970,000 naive cells.

Material for sequencing was naive CD8+ T cells from blood, with Jurkat cell RNA spiked in. Noted subset: FACS-sorted CD8+CD4-CCR7+CD45RA+ naive T cells. This chain uses TRBV19 with TRBJ2-7; D not resolved. This TCR derives from a human donor in good health. Some libraries in this study had Jurkat cell RNA spiked in. The CDR3 protein is CASSISGPSYEQYF. The CDR3 nucleotides read TGTGCCAGTAGTATATCCGGCCCCTCCTACGAGCAGTACTTC.